This TCR beta chain was found in a study of blood T cells in healthy people across ages. Study in general: Per two T cells, template switching captured roughly one barcoded beta molecule.

Overall study findings and caveats: Observed TCR beta diversity showed a strong correlation with the percentage of naive T cells as measured by flow cytometry.

V was pared by 6 bases and J by 6 bases, with 21 bases between. Germline CDR1 and CDR2: SNHLY and FYNNEI. CDR3 size: 16 residues. A remark on this clonotype: What it binds is unknown. This may be a read error: a much more frequent sequence differs by one nucleotide.

With a J-beta primer mix and a sample-barcoded 5' primer, a second PCR ran about 7 to 12 cycles. Via MiXCR, TCRdb re-called the 5' RACE reads, giving one row per CDR3 protein. The repertoire holds 720,000 or so distinct CDR3 sequences, with approximately 40% as singletons. Sequencing was performed on blood. V is TRBV2 and J is TRBJ2-1; D is uncertain. The TCR originated in an older man in good health. DNA of the CDR3: TGTGCCAGCAGCCGAACCCTTAGAAGGTCCGCCAATGAGCAGTTCTTC. Its protein is CASSRTLRRSANEQFF.